This TCR beta chain was recorded in a study of identical twins. TCRdb called the 5' RACE reads again in MiXCR, with one record for every CDR3 protein. The sample includes 1,800,000 or so distinct CDR3 sequences, around a third of them seen just once. Concerning this clonotype itself: Its matching antigen is unknown.

V was trimmed by 2 bases and J by 5 bases, leaving 11 bases between them. This CDR3 has 14 amino acids. Germline CDR1 reads MDHEN; CDR2 reads SYDVKM. General study results and limits: Where out-of-frame alpha sequences were twin-shared, they showed excess low generation probability. It was out-of-frame TCR alpha sharing in monozygotic twins that models underestimated. Zero-insertion analyses might be partly confounded by invariant T cells like MAIT and iNKT. Within cord blood, abundant beta clonotypes carried fewer insertions, but memory repertoires showed no such trend.

J is TRBJ2-3 and V is TRBV28, with D tentatively TRBD1 or TRBD2 (5 bases each). The sequence came from a newborn girl in good health. Sequenced: cord blood. The CDR3 bases are TGTGCCAGCAGTTTAAGTGGGACGCAAGATACGCAGTATTTT. It is translated as CASSLSGTQDTQYF.